Sequencing of this T cell receptor delta chain was carried out in a study of Vγ9Vδ2 T cells in congenital toxoplasmosis (TCRdb year 2021). Broadly, across the study: IgG, IgM and IgA serology, Western blot and an in-house interferon-gamma release assay were used to diagnose congenital toxoplasmosis. At 2 months, TCR sequencing included roughly 5 infected and 9 to 10 uninfected infants, while at 1 year the sequenced group was 3 infected and 4 uninfected infants. Sequencing of the repertoires was done on samples from infants at two time points: 2 months after birth and 1 year of age. Gamma and delta chain CDR3 repertoires of sorted blood gammadelta T cells were compared between congenitally T. gondii-infected and uninfected infants.

Template-switch reverse transcription with SuperScript II was used to generate cDNA, with TRGC- and TRDC-specific primers combined in a single tube. The TRGC primer was designed so that it binds both the TRGC1 and the TRGC2 constant genes. The KAPA Real-Time Library Amplification Kit was used for TRG and TRD amplification, and AMPure XP bead purification was performed between steps. Illumina sequencing adapters were added by index PCR using the Nextera XT Index Kit. An Illumina MiSeq running the V2 300 kit was used to sequence the TRG and TRD amplicons, producing 150 bp paired-end reads. The authors' pipeline ran thus. Before any further analysis, FastQC version 0.11.8 was used to assess read quality. Reads were aligned to GenBank TRG or TRD reference genes, and CDR3 sequences were built with MiXCR version 3.0.3. MiXCR defaults were kept, except that TRDD gene segments were assembled using 3 rather than 5 consecutive nucleotides. N additions, CDR3 length, J segment length and clonotype sharing between samples were all calculated using VDJtools version 1.2.1. CDR3 sequences that were out of frame or contained stop codons were left out of the analysis. Infant repertoires were compared for overlap with previously published fetal, cord blood and adult blood Vgamma9Vdelta2 repertoires. TCRdb called clones from the public reads with CATT, and repeated DNA sequences were later combined into one row. TCRdb's processing, not the study's, gives the V and J calls here. The sample table shows just under 600 delta-chain clones, and about 4.6% are seen once. The ten largest make up approximately 27% of the sample.

Mothers of both infected and uninfected infants received the same treatment, using spiramycin and/or pyrimethamine plus sulfadiazine plus folinic acid. Every infant, whether infected or uninfected, was delivered at term, after more than 37 weeks of gestation. Roughly 1 mL of blood was turned into PBMCs through Lymphoprep gradient centrifugation, and the PBMCs were then cryopreserved in liquid nitrogen and sent to Belgium. Thawed PBMCs were labeled with Zombie NIR viability dye and stained with CD3, TCR gammadelta, Vgamma9 and Vdelta2 antibodies. A FACSAria III was used to sort CD3+ TCRgammadelta+ T cells, reaching a mean purity of 98%. For each sample, RNA was extracted from around 10,000 sorted gammadelta T cells with the RNeasy Micro Kit. Infants were born to mothers enrolled with primary T. gondii infection during pregnancy. Infant peripheral blood was collected at an outpatient microbiology and virology center in Pavia, Italy.

Overall study outcomes, separate from this receptor: Germline-encoded fetal-type TRDV2 CDR3 sequences seemed to be more prevalent in infected than in uninfected approximately 2-month-old infants, with an in utero expansion footprint being suggested. Repertoire differences between infected and uninfected infants were less clearly seen at 1 year of age than at 2 months. Both infected and uninfected infants showed a high prevalence of a public TRGV9 clonotype. Compared with uninfected infants, infected infants at 2 months appeared to have fewer N additions in their TRGV9 and TRDV2 CDR3s, and this was especially true for TRDV2-TRDJ1 sequences. Two months was the earliest age with enough suitable sample material for TCR repertoire analysis, so newborn repertoires were not sequenced.

As encoded in the germline V gene, CDR1 is TSESDYY while CDR2 is QEAYKQQN. V drops 2 bases and J drops 0 bases, leaving 29 bases in between. The CDR3 spans 21 residues, from the cysteine through the phenylalanine. Just CDR3 DNA is preserved here, 63 bases in frame from base 1. This clone counts as hyperexpanded (1% or more). This receptor's antigen is unknown. Base-call qualities are not available, and no considerably larger clone is one nucleotide away. The sample carries other DNA sequences with the same CDR3. This clonotype was sampled from a child under 10 years old born to a mother with Toxoplasma gondii infection during pregnancy, either congenitally infected or uninfected (not recorded which). The rearranged chain carries TRAV38-2/DV8 and TRDJ1; the D segment may tentatively be TRDD1 or TRDD2, each giving 5 matched bases. The sequenced sample was gamma-delta T cells from blood. The DNA reads TGTGCTTATAGGAGGAATCCTAGTATTTTGACAATAGGAGGTAACACCGATAAACTCATCTTT. This codes for CAYRRNPSILTIGGNTDKLIF.